These 2 T cell receptor beta chains were sequenced from one sample in a study of shared clonotypes between healthy human individuals. Some clones are missing from TCRdb's copy, which holds only in-frame ones; the method was immunoSEQ multiplex PCR. Among some 480,000 clones, around 80% were seen once, and the ten largest hold less than 15%. The material sequenced was PBMCs. Every receptor here comes from a woman aged 40 to 49 in good health. Some clones in this sample may be carry-over from other donors' samples.

The chain employs TRBV27 and TRBJ2-1, with TRBD1 matching over 9 bases. Germline values: CDR1 MNHEY, CDR2 SMNVEV (reference sequence). The CDR3 extends over 14 amino acids. V shed 8 bases, J shed 4 bases, and the junction held 6 bases outside the gene matches. CDR3 sequence reads: CASRSGTGYNEQFF. In DNA, the CDR3 is TGTGCCAGCCGTTCCGGGACAGGGTACAATGAGCAGTTCTTC.

CDR3 bases: TGTGCCAGCAGTCCATGGGACGGTGACAATCAGCCCCAGCATTTT. Its translation is CASSPWDGDNQPQHF. The chain has TRBV28 and TRBJ1-5; D may be TRBD1 (5 bases). V lost 5 bases to trimming and J lost 3 bases, with 14 bases between them. Germline V gene data show CDR1 as MDHEN and CDR2 as SYDVKM. The CDR3 has 15 amino acids.